Below, 19 T cell receptor beta chains from the same sample are listed, as sequenced in a study of T cell responses to AZD1222 COVID-19 vaccine. The method was immunoSEQ multiplex PCR; TCRdb's version includes in-frame clones alone and lacks a portion of them. The repertoire holds 65,000 to 75,000 clones, around 82% seen once, with 5.4% in the top ten. The source material was peripheral blood, sampled on day 0 of AZD1222 vaccination. The source of these receptors is an adult in good health.

V and J are TRBV7-2 and TRBJ1-6; the match to TRBD1 covers 9 bases. Trimming took 5 bases from V and 10 from J; bases not matched to a gene: 9. Germline CDR1 and CDR2: SGHTA and FQGNSA. The CDR3 is 15 residues long. In DNA form, the CDR3 reads TGTGCCAGCAGCGGCTGGACAGGGGCTGAATCACCCCTCCACTTT. This encodes CASSGWTGAESPLHF.

The chain joins TRBV6-1 to TRBJ2-3; D is uncertain. The V end lost 1 base, the J end lost 2 bases, and 4 bases lay between the germline ends. In germline, CDR1 is MNHNS, CDR2 SASEGT. The CDR3 length is 13 residues. The CDR3 DNA sequence: TGTGCCAGCAGTGAAGTAGCCACAGATACGCAGTATTTT. Translating it yields CASSEVATDTQYF.

This clone appeared a single time. J is TRBJ2-3 and V is TRBV24-1; D is tentatively TRBD1 or TRBD2 (5 bases each). Germline CDR1 and CDR2: KGHDR and SFDVKD. The CDR3 length is 15 residues. Trimming shortened V by 3 bases and J by 8 bases, and 17 bases separated the two germline ends. CDR3: CATSDPRDPHGTQYF. The CDR3 DNA reads as TGTGCCACCAGTGATCCCCGGGACCCACACGGTACGCAGTATTTT.

The J gene is TRBJ2-5, the V gene TRBV5-5; a weak D match, TRBD2 (7 bases). The CDR3 is made up of 16 amino acids. Germline V lookup: CDR1 SGHKS, CDR2 YYEKEE (reference sequence). V was cut by 3 bases and J by 7 bases, with 22 bases left in between. As DNA, the CDR3 is TGTGCCAGCAGCTCGCCGCGGGGCGGGGGCCAGGGGACCCAGTACTTC. Amino acid sequence: CASSSPRGGGQGTQYF.

The V call is TRBV7-6, the J call TRBJ1-1, with D possibly TRBD1 on 6 matching bases. Germline V gene lookup returns CDR1 SGHVS and CDR2 FNYEAQ. Trimming removed 4 bases at V and 6 bases at J, with 18 bases between. The CDR3 covers 15 residues. CDR3 residues: CASSSLDSSGPEAFF. The CDR3 nucleotides are TGTGCCAGCAGCTCCCTGGACAGCTCGGGACCTGAAGCTTTCTTT.

The V and J genes are TRBV28 and TRBJ1-1; D not resolved. This CDR3 comprises 15 residues. V gave up 6 bases and J gave up 0 bases, with 14 bases separating them. The germline gives CDR1 MDHEN, CDR2 SYDVKM. CDR3 sequence reads: CASSTAGYLNTEAFF. CDR3 nucleotide sequence: TGTGCCAGCAGCACCGCGGGTTACTTGAACACTGAAGCTTTCTTT.

Only one count was recorded for this clone. The rearrangement links TRBV9 to TRBJ2-5; the match to TRBD1 covers 7 bases. The length of the CDR3 is 17 residues. With 0 bases clipped from V and 5 bases from J, the junction kept 13 bases outside the gene matches. Per the germline V gene, CDR1 is SGDLS and CDR2 is YYNGEE. Written as DNA, the CDR3 is TGTGCCAGCAGCGTAGTGGCCCAACCGGACAGGCGGGAGACCCAGTACTTC. Translation: CASSVVAQPDRRETQYF.

The gene calls are TRBV5-1 and TRBJ2-5; the D gene is possibly TRBD1 (6 bases). This CDR3 is built from 14 residues. The V end was cut by 4 bases, the J end by 5 bases, with 15 bases between. In germline, CDR1 is SGHRS, CDR2 YFSETQ. Written as DNA, the CDR3 is TGCGCCAGCAGCCCCCCAGGCAGGGGCGAGACCCAGTACTTC. Translated, it gives CASSPPGRGETQYF.

This rearrangement joins TRBV18 to TRBJ1-1; 7 nucleotides match TRBD1. Germline lookup yields CDR1 KGHSH and CDR2 LQKENI. V gave up 3 bases and J gave up 1 base; unmatched junction bases: 11. This CDR3 contains 17 residues. The CDR3 bases are TGTGCCAGCTCACCCCTGACAGGGCCGGTGGGGAACACTGAAGCTTTCTTT. This sequence encodes CASSPLTGPVGNTEAFF.

The chain is built from TRBV27 and TRBJ2-7; maybe TRBD1 (6 bases). The CDR3 contains 14 residues. The germline V gene encodes CDR1 MNHEY and CDR2 SMNVEV (reference sequence). V shed 8 bases and J shed 1 base, with 15 bases lying between them. The DNA of the CDR3 is TGTGCCAGCCAGACCGGGACACTTTCCTACGAGCAGTACTTC. As protein: CASQTGTLSYEQYF.

The chain joins TRBV9 to TRBJ2-3; 9 positions agree with TRBD1. V shed 0 bases and J 3 bases; nucleotides not matched to a gene: 2. Germline lookup yields CDR1 SGDLS and CDR2 YYNGEE. This CDR3 spans 15 amino acids. CDR3 in amino acids: CASSVVGQGTDTQYF. CDR3 in DNA: TGTGCCAGCAGCGTAGTTGGACAGGGGACAGATACGCAGTATTTT.

The rearrangement joins TRBV30 to TRBJ1-2, with 7 bases aligning to TRBD1. J lost 5 bases, V lost 5 bases, and 8 bases had no gene match. The CDR3 covers 13 residues. Germline V gene data show CDR1 as GTSNPN and CDR2 as SVGIG (reference sequence). The CDR3 loop reads CAWDFAGGYGYTF. The CDR3, as DNA: TGTGCCTGGGACTTCGCAGGGGGATATGGCTACACCTTC.

The rearrangement uses TRBV4-1 and TRBJ1-3, with a tentative D call TRBD1 (6 bases). The CDR3 has 16 residues. The V and J ends lost 4 bases and 1 base respectively, with 14 bases between them. The germline V gene encodes CDR1 MGHRA and CDR2 YSYEKL. The CDR3 spells CASSPLGTKSGNTIYF. The CDR3 bases are TGCGCCAGCAGCCCCCTCGGGACAAAATCTGGAAACACCATATATTTT.

V usage is TRBV11-3 and J usage is TRBJ1-1; D is unclear. This CDR3 has 13 amino acids. The ends were cut back, 8 bases at V and 1 base at J, with 11 bases in the middle. The V gene's germline CDR1 is SGHNT and CDR2 YENEEA. The CDR3 DNA is TGTGCCAGCCTGATGGGGTCGAACACTGAAGCTTTCTTT. Translating it yields CASLMGSNTEAFF.

The table lists this clone with a count of one. The chain combines TRBV9 with TRBJ1-2; D call uncertain. This CDR3 has 11 amino acids. From germline, CDR1 is SGDLS and CDR2 YYNGEE. V was clipped by 3 bases and J by 3 bases, with 3 bases between them. CDR3 residues: CASSGYYGYTF. The CDR3 DNA is TGTGCCAGCAGCGGTTACTATGGCTACACCTTC.

The chain joins TRBV19 to TRBJ2-7; no definite D call. The CDR3 totals 14 residues. Trimming cost V 3 bases and J 5 bases, with 14 bases left between them. The germline V gene encodes CDR1 LNHDA and CDR2 SQIVND (reference sequence). This CDR3 is CASSIYPETNEQYF. In nucleotides, the CDR3 is TGTGCCAGTAGTATTTATCCCGAAACCAACGAGCAGTACTTC.

There are a few counts of this clone. The J gene is TRBJ1-4, the V gene TRBV5-1; tentatively, D is TRBD1 (5 bases). This CDR3 has 15 amino acids. CDR1 SGHRS and CDR2 YFSETQ come from the germline V gene. The V gene lost 1 base and the J gene lost 4 bases, with 11 bases spanning the gap. The chain's CDR3 is CASSLIGAGNEKLFF. In DNA, the CDR3 is TGCGCCAGCAGCTTGATCGGGGCGGGTAATGAAAAACTGTTTTTT. Variable domain in full (rest from reference TRBV5-1 and TRBJ1-4): KAGVTQTPRYLIKTRGQQVTLSCSPISGHRSVSWYQQTPGQGLQFLFEYFSETQRNKGNFPGRFSGRQFSNSRSEMNVSTLELGDSALYLCASSLIGAGNEKLFFGSGTQLSVL.

The rearrangement links TRBV5-1 to TRBJ2-7, with 8 positions matching TRBD1. This CDR3 is 15 amino acids long. Germline-derived CDR1 and CDR2 are SGHRS and YFSETQ. Trimming at V came to 3 bases and at J to 0 bases, leaving 5 bases not matched to a gene. The DNA of the CDR3 is TGCGCCAGCAGCTCTGACAGGGGACCCTCCTACGAGCAGTACTTC. Protein: CASSSDRGPSYEQYF.

The rearrangement joins TRBV6-5 to TRBJ1-4; 7 bases fit TRBD1. The germline CDR1 and CDR2 sequences are MNHEY and SVGAGI. This CDR3 has 13 amino acids. V was pared by 6 bases and J by 8 bases, with 6 bases of the junction left unmatched. Written as DNA, the CDR3 is TGTGCCAGCAGCGGGACAGTAAGAGAAAAACTGTTTTTT. As protein: CASSGTVREKLFF.